This T cell receptor beta chain was retrieved from a study of blood T cell repertoires in COVID-19. At the level of the study: Spain, Italy and the United States supplied samples that represented acute and convalescent COVID-19. PBMCs, B-cell-depleted T cells, or T cells provided the cDNA or gDNA that made up the material.

Per the germline V gene, CDR1 is SGHRS and CDR2 is YFSETQ. The CDR3 has 15 amino acids. V lost 4 bases, J lost 7 bases, and 18 bases lay in between. This clone has only a few counts. In the authors' workflow: Estimation of nucleated cell counts was performed using reference gene primer amplification. The assay was immunoSEQ multiplex PCR, and TCRdb's table has in-frame clones only and misses some. The DNA was the basis for D and trimming; V, J and clone size are from that table. The sample lists roughly 61,000 clones; 75% to 95% were seen once. The sequencing sample was made of peripheral blood. The TCR comes from a man in his fifties or sixties with acute or convalescent COVID-19. The V call is TRBV5-1, the J call TRBJ1-5, with D possibly being TRBD1 (6 bases). The chain's CDR3 is CASSPSGQREQPQHF. CDR3 bases: TGCGCCAGCAGCCCCTCAGGACAGAGGGAGCAGCCCCAGCATTTT.